This TCR beta chain comes out of a study of T cells in Graves' hyperthyroidism and ophthalmopathy. Study-level results: Most thyroid clonotypes expanded above 0.001 appeared in blood too. The authors' 13 V-J model separated ophthalmopathy from stable hyperthyroidism.

This clonotype has a handful of counts. What it binds is not known. RNA transcripts yielded amplified TCR beta CDR3 regions. The HTBI primer set drove a first-round RT-PCR of the TCR CDR3. From the multiplex PCR reads, TCRdb called clonotypes with MiXCR, one entry per CDR3 protein. The sample includes approximately 600,000 distinct CDR3 sequences, around 21% of them seen just once. This CDR3 comprises 15 residues. Trimming shortened V by 0 bases and J by 6 bases, and 14 bases separated the two germline ends. From germline, CDR1 is SGHVS and CDR2 FQNEAQ. The clonotype was recovered from a young man with Graves' ophthalmopathy. The sequencing input was blood. The chain has TRBV7-8 and TRBJ1-1; tentatively, D is TRBD1 (5 bases). CDR3 nucleotides: TGTGCCAGCAGCTTAGCATTAGACAGTACGCCTGAAGCTTTCTTT. Translated: CASSLALDSTPEAFF.